This T cell receptor (beta chain) was retrieved from a study of blood T cell repertoires in COVID-19 (dated by TCRdb to about 2020). Turning to the overall study: The collaborator samples originated in the United States, Italy and Spain and spanned the acute and convalescent phases of COVID-19. The prospective study material was composed of cDNA or gDNA derived from T cells, B-cell-depleted T cells, or PBMCs. Deeply sampled blood TCRbeta repertoires from subjects exposed to, actively infected with, or recovered from COVID-19 were included in the dataset. The repertoires were made available in a free public database intended to serve as a resource for research on the immune response to SARS-CoV-2. The samples were drawn from the first 160 participants of the ongoing ImmuneRACE study and from roughly 1,300 subjects provided by 6 global collaborators. Nearly every sample came with metadata listing a de-identified subject ID, COVID-19 status, age in years and sex. Where available, HLA class I and class II types were taken from metadata supplied by the sample provider and were not determined by assay-based typing. Results the study describes overall, beyond this receptor: How much clinical and demographic metadata was included differed by source and by participant, and the metadata was provided uncurated.

TCRbeta CDR3 regions were amplified from genomic DNA using the immunoSEQ Assay, a bias-controlled multiplex PCR. In the paper's pipeline: The number of nucleated cells in each sample was estimated by amplification of reference gene primers within the assay. To quantify the absolute abundance of each unique TCRbeta CDR3 rearrangement, sequence reads were collapsed and filtered. Productive Simpson clonality was computed per sample as the square root of Simpson's diversity index over productive rearrangements. TCRdb took this table from immuneACCESS and kept in-frame rearrangements with V and J called. Such tables lack part of the clones; where checked against another copy, unresolved V genes explain under half of the gap, and the rest is unexplained. V and J calls and clone size follow that table, whereas D and trimming were derived from the DNA. The sample data list 200,000 to 300,000 clones, and 88% of these were observed just once. The top ten constitute 2.5% of the sample.

As to this clone: There is no known antigen for this receptor. No much larger clonotype is one base removed from it; base qualities were not supplied.

Enrolling through a virtual design, the prospective study's participants ranged in age from about 18 to 89 years and lived across 20 to 25 United States geographic areas. To assign participants to cohorts, the prospective study relied on clinical history that participants themselves reported in a screening survey and a study questionnaire. In the prospective study, mobile phlebotomists collected whole blood, serum and a nasopharyngeal or oropharyngeal swab from each participant. Over a 2-month period, participants in the prospective study had the option of providing additional blood draws and questionnaires. Prospective study blood samples were shipped either frozen or at room temperature before DNA extraction. The sequence came from a woman aged 40 to 50 with acute COVID-19. Sequenced input: PBMCs or T cells enriched from blood (not recorded which).

The nucleotide sequence is given as TGTGCCAGCAGTTTAGGGCAGGTATCCAATCAGCCCCAGCATTTT. The translation is CASSLGQVSNQPQHF. The chain uses TRBV27 and TRBJ1-5; the D gene is unclear. Cut back by 2 bases and 3 bases, the V and J ends lie 11 bases apart. Spanning cysteine to phenylalanine, the CDR3 consists of 15 amino acids. The kept DNA is CDR3 alone, 45 bases in frame from the first base. The germline V gene (reference sequence) specifies MNHEY as CDR1 and SMNVEV as CDR2.